What follows describes a single T cell receptor beta chain. The data derive from a study of shared clonotypes between healthy human individuals. CDR3 length equals 15 residues. CDR1 and CDR2 from the germline V gene are LNHNV and YYDKDF (reference sequence). Trimming cost V 0 bases and J 4 bases, with 12 bases left between them. Only in-frame clones appear in the TCRdb table, and some are missing; sequencing was by immunoSEQ multiplex PCR. This sample has 2 million to 2.5 million clones; around 95% occur once, and the top ten carry less than 0.15%. The sequence was obtained from a man between 18 and 35 years old in good health. Sequencing was performed on naive CD4+ T cells sorted from blood. Subset in this sample: CD45RA+ positively selected. The V call is TRBV15, the J call TRBJ1-2; D is undetermined. CDR3 nucleotide sequence: TGTGCCACCAGCAGAGATGGGCCAGGTGGCTATGGCTACACCTTC. Encoded protein: CATSRDGPGGYGYTF.